The 6 T cell receptor beta chains below were found in one sample sequenced in a study of T cells expressing NK-cell markers. TCRdb reprocessed the 5' RACE reads and reports one entry per CDR3 protein, with no DNA. The sample totals about 260,000 distinct CDR3 sequences. Sequenced material: blood T cells: a sorted CD56 or NKG2C T cell subset, CD4+ or CD8+ T cells, or bulk PBMC T cells (not recorded which). These receptor sequences come from a man between 18 and 29 years old in good health.

The rearrangement links TRBV7-2 to TRBJ2-1. CDR3 size: 13 residues. Germline V lookup: CDR1 SGHTA, CDR2 FQGNSA. CDR3 residues: CASSSSGGWEQFF.

This chain connects TRBV12-3 or TRBV12-4 to TRBJ1-3. The CDR3 sequence is 15 residues long. The CDR3: CASSFTQGSGNTIYF.

This sequence joins TRBV18 and TRBJ2-7; TCRdb's D call of TRBD2 is untestable without DNA. The CDR3 runs to 15 residues. The germline CDR1 and CDR2 sequences are KGHSH and LQKENI. CDR3: CASLRAPGVDTEQYF.

The chain employs TRBV6-2 or TRBV6-3 and TRBJ2-1; without DNA, the TCRdb call of TRBD2 cannot be checked. The germline V gene has CDR1 MNHEY and CDR2 SVGEGT. This CDR3 is 16 amino acids long. This CDR3 is CASSGSGRGWPAEQFF.

The chain employs TRBV20-1 and TRBJ2-3; TCRdb's assignment of TRBD2 cannot be checked, as there is no DNA. The CDR3 extends over 15 amino acids. Germline V gene lookup returns CDR1 DFQATT and CDR2 SNEGSKA (reference sequence). The CDR3 region is CSANLRLGFTDTQYF.

This chain joins TRBV20-1 and TRBJ2-4; the TRBD1 assignment by TCRdb is unverifiable without DNA. The CDR3 spans 15 residues. Germline loops: CDR1 DFQATT, CDR2 SNEGSKA (reference sequence). CDR3 protein: CSASRGVSGKNIQYF.